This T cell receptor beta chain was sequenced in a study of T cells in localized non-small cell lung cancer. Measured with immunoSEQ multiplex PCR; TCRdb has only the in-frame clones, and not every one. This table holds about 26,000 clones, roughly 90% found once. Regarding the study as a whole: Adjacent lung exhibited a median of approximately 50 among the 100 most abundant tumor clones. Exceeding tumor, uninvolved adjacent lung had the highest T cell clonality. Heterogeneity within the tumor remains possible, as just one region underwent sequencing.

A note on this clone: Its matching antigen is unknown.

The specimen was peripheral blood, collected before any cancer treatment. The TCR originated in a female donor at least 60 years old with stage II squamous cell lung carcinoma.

In DNA, the CDR3 is TGTGCCAGCTCAATGGGGACTTCAACTAATGAAAAACTGTTTTTT. Translated: CASSMGTSTNEKLFF. The chain joins TRBV18 to TRBJ1-4; TRBD1 is a possible D gene (5 bases). The CDR3 totals 15 residues. Germline V gene sequence: CDR1 KGHSH, CDR2 LQKENI. V gave up 5 bases and J gave up 0 bases, with 10 bases separating them.